This T cell receptor (beta chain) was sequenced during a study of CD4 T cell repertoires in COVID-19. Study summary: Other coronavirus spike proteins restimulated relabeled CFSE-low cells expanded with IL-2 for 10 days.

The protocol was immunoSEQ multiplex PCR, while the TCRdb copy is restricted to in-frame clones and leaves out a portion. There are around 25,000 clones in the sample; about 93% occur only once, and 0.66% lies in the top ten. The study's findings and limits: In SARS-CoV and/or HKU1 spike cultures, between about 6.5 and 28% of SARS-CoV-2 clonotypes reappeared. Sharing of several most expanded SARS-CoV-2-reactive clonotypes across memory subsets suggested intraclonal diversification.

The memory T cells were sequenced right after ex vivo isolation, without culture. This clone has only one observation. Its cognate antigen is unknown. The germline gives CDR1 SGDLS, CDR2 YYNGEE. The CDR3 covers 17 residues. V lost 4 bases and J 0 bases, leaving 16 bases between the germline ends. The receptor's source is a human donor who had COVID-19. The rearrangement joins TRBV9 to TRBJ2-2; a possible D gene is TRBD2 (6 bases). The material was circulating follicular helper CD4+ T cells (cTfh) from blood, obtained before the COVID-19 pandemic. The CDR3 reads CASSPPVGDSNTGELFF. For the CDR3, the DNA is TGTGCCAGCAGCCCCCCAGTGGGGGACTCGAACACCGGGGAGCTGTTTTTT.